The 24 T cell receptor beta chains below come from one sample, sequenced in a study of blood T cell repertoires in COVID-19. This table comes from immunoSEQ multiplex PCR, and its TCRdb copy is limited to in-frame clones, with some not included. This table holds some 300,000 clones, roughly 86% found once. The sequenced sample consisted of peripheral blood. Receptors were obtained from a man aged 70 or older with acute or convalescent COVID-19.

The rearrangement uses TRBV2 and TRBJ2-3; 7 bases line up with TRBD2. There are 15 residues in the CDR3. The V gene's germline CDR1 is SNHLY and CDR2 FYNNEI. The V and J ends lost 6 bases and 2 bases, in that order; junction bases with no gene match: 8. CDR3 loop: CASRGGTTLTDTQYF. The CDR3 nucleotides are TGTGCCAGCAGGGGTGGGACTACCCTCACAGATACGCAGTATTTT.

This clone was counted once. The chain links TRBV29-1 to TRBJ2-1; D gene unclear. The germline CDR1 and CDR2 sequences are SQVTM and ANQGSEA. This CDR3 comprises 11 residues. In DNA, the CDR3 is TGCATCCAGAGGTCCTACAATGAGCAGTTCTTC. Residues: CIQRSYNEQFF.

A single count supports this clone. CDR3 DNA: TGTGCCAGCAGCTTGAGTCGATTGACCCAGTACTTC. This sequence encodes CASSLSRLTQYF. The chain couples TRBV11-1 to TRBJ2-5; D is unresolved. Germline V CDR1 and CDR2: SGHAT, FQDESV (reference sequence). This CDR3 comprises 12 residues. V was trimmed by 3 bases and J by 7 bases, leaving 9 bases between them.

This chain connects TRBV9 to TRBJ1-2; 7 bases agree with TRBD1. The CDR3 runs to 15 residues. Germline CDR1 is SGDLS and CDR2 is YYNGEE. The V and J ends lost 4 bases and 4 bases, in that order; junction bases with no gene match: 10. CDR3 DNA: TGTGCCAGCAGCCCTCCGGGACAGATACCCTATGGCTACACCTTC. It translates to CASSPPGQIPYGYTF.

The genes are TRBV5-6 and TRBJ1-1, with D uncertain. This CDR3 contains 14 residues. Germline loops: CDR1 SGHDT, CDR2 YYEEEE. V was clipped by 4 bases and J by 0 bases, with 10 bases between them. The CDR3 spells CASSRGILNTEAFF. The CDR3 DNA is TGTGCCAGCAGCAGAGGGATTTTGAACACTGAAGCTTTCTTT.

This clone was recorded a few times. The chain links TRBV19 to TRBJ1-6; D gene ambiguous. V was shortened by 7 bases and J by 9 bases, with 16 bases between the two germline ends. The CDR3 sequence is 14 residues long. CDR1 and CDR2 (germline): LNHDA, SQIVND (reference sequence). CDR3 residues: CASTREERTSPLHF. CDR3 nucleotides: TGTGCCAGTACCCGGGAGGAGAGAACTTCACCCCTCCACTTT.

The chain links TRBV18 to TRBJ2-7, with a weak D call TRBD2 (5 bases). V shed 0 bases and J shed 0 bases, with 12 bases lying between them. Germline V gives CDR1 KGHSH, CDR2 LQKENI. CDR3 size: 16 residues. In nucleotides, the CDR3 is TGTGCCAGCTCACCACCGGTCGGGGATAGCTCCTACGAGCAGTACTTC. Protein: CASSPPVGDSSYEQYF. The full variable domain, its missing parts supplied by reference TRBV18 and TRBJ2-7, is NAGVMQNPRHLVRRRGQEARLRCSPMKGHSHVYWYRQLPEEGLKFMVYLQKENIIDESGMPKERFSAEFPKEGPSILRIQQVVRGDSAAYFCASSPPVGDSSYEQYFGPGTRLTVT.

This chain links TRBV5-4 with TRBJ1-4; 11 bases map to TRBD1. Germline-derived CDR1 and CDR2 are SGHNT and YYREEE (reference sequence). This CDR3 is 17 amino acids long. V trimming: 0 bases; J trimming: 2 bases; junction bases outside the gene matches: 3. The CDR3, as DNA: TGTGCCAGCAGCTTGGGGACAGGGGGCGGCACTAATGAAAAACTGTTTTTT. Encoded protein: CASSLGTGGGTNEKLFF.

V is TRBV5-5 and J is TRBJ1-1, with TRBD1 as a possible D gene (5 bases). Germline loops: CDR1 SGHKS, CDR2 YYEKEE (reference sequence). V shed 4 bases and J shed 8 bases, with 18 bases lying between them. The CDR3 sequence is 14 residues long. The CDR3 is CASSKGTGGLEAFF. The CDR3 DNA sequence: TGTGCCAGCAGCAAGGGGACGGGGGGGTTGGAAGCTTTCTTT.

The chain has TRBV5-4 and TRBJ1-2, with TRBD1 as a possible D gene (5 bases). The CDR3 is made up of 14 amino acids. Trimming shortened V by 3 bases and J by 2 bases, and 11 bases separated the two germline ends. The germline CDR1 and CDR2 sequences are SGHNT and YYREEE (reference sequence). The CDR3 spells CASSYSTENYGYTF. The DNA of the CDR3 is TGTGCCAGCAGCTACTCGACAGAGAACTATGGCTACACCTTC.

The chain uses TRBV11-3 and TRBJ2-3; D might be TRBD2 (6 bases). The CDR3 is made up of 14 amino acids. Germline assignment: CDR1 SGHNT and CDR2 YENEEA. Trimming took off 3 bases at V and 1 base at J, with 8 bases between the two ends. CDR3 protein: CASSFGGGTDTQYF. CDR3 DNA sequence: TGTGCCAGCAGCTTCGGAGGGGGCACAGATACGCAGTATTTT.

V is TRBV19 and J is TRBJ2-6; 8 bases line up with TRBD2. Losses at the gene ends were 7 bases for V and 2 bases for J; bases not matched to a gene: 4. The CDR3 loop spans 15 amino acids. CDR1 and CDR2 from the germline V gene are LNHDA and SQIVND (reference sequence). The CDR3 sequence is CASNGGATGANVLTF. The DNA for the CDR3 is TGTGCCAGTAACGGGGGGGCGACTGGGGCCAACGTCCTGACTTTC.

The chain's CDR3 is CASGSVQETQYF. CDR3 coding DNA: TGTGCCAGCGGTTCCGTTCAAGAGACCCAGTACTTC. V usage is TRBV6-5 and J usage is TRBJ2-5; D is unresolved. Germline CDR1 reads MNHEY; CDR2 reads SVGAGI. CDR3 size: 12 residues. Deletions cut 8 bases from V and 2 bases from J, with 9 bases between.

In this sample, this clone turned up a few times. The J gene is TRBJ1-2, the V gene TRBV27; 9 positions agree with TRBD1. Germline V gene lookup returns CDR1 MNHEY and CDR2 SMNVEV (reference sequence). Germline trimming cut 2 bases from V and 3 bases from J; bases unmatched to any gene: 10. The CDR3 loop spans 17 amino acids. The CDR3 is CASSLRMDRGDYYGYTF. In DNA, the CDR3 is TGTGCCAGCAGTTTACGAATGGACAGGGGAGATTACTATGGCTACACCTTC.

V gene TRBV25-1 combines with J gene TRBJ1-5; TRBD1 matches 7 bases. The trim removed 4 bases at V and 5 bases at J, leaving 8 bases unmatched. The CDR3 sequence is 15 residues long. Germline values: CDR1 MGHDK, CDR2 SYGVNS. The DNA for the CDR3 is TGTGCCAGCAGTGGCACTTCAGGGGGGCATCAGCCCCAGCATTTT. It specifies CASSGTSGGHQPQHF.

The table lists this clone with a few counts. This chain joins TRBV4-3 and TRBJ2-3, with TRBD2 matching 12 bases. CDR1 is LGHNA and CDR2 is YSLEER in the germline V gene. The CDR3 covers 17 residues. The V gene end was trimmed by 0 bases and the J gene end by 5 bases; junction bases not matched to a gene: 6. CDR3 loop: CASSQDASGGAGDTQYF. In DNA, the CDR3 is TGCGCCAGCAGCCAAGATGCTAGCGGGGGGGCTGGAGATACGCAGTATTTT.

V usage is TRBV24-1 and J usage is TRBJ1-2; D gene ambiguous. V lost 1 base and J lost 1, with 6 bases in between. Germline V CDR1 and CDR2: KGHDR, SFDVKD. The CDR3 covers 14 residues. The CDR3 sequence is CATSDFGNNYGYTF. Written as DNA, the CDR3 is TGTGCCACCAGTGATTTCGGGAATAACTATGGCTACACCTTC.

A few counts support this clone. This chain uses TRBV18 with TRBJ2-7; 10 nucleotides match TRBD1. The CDR3 extends over 14 amino acids. J gave up 4 bases and V 6 bases, and 6 bases lay outside the gene matches. Germline V gene lookup returns CDR1 KGHSH and CDR2 LQKENI. The CDR3 sequence: CASSPTGGAYEQYF. CDR3 coding DNA: TGTGCCAGCTCCCCGACAGGGGGCGCATACGAGCAGTACTTC.

The rearrangement links TRBV4-1 to TRBJ2-3; the match to TRBD1 covers 8 bases. The CDR3 totals 18 residues. Germline-derived CDR1 and CDR2 are MGHRA and YSYEKL. The trim removed 4 bases at V and 2 bases at J, leaving 14 bases unmatched. The CDR3 coding sequence is TGCGCCAGCAGCCGCTCCATACGACAGGGGCCTTCCACAGATACGCAGTATTTT. Translating gives CASSRSIRQGPSTDTQYF.

The chain couples TRBV30 to TRBJ2-2; D is possibly TRBD2 (7 bases). There are 16 residues in the CDR3. Deletions cut 0 bases from V and 4 bases from J, with 15 bases between. Germline V gives CDR1 GTSNPN, CDR2 SVGIG (reference sequence). The CDR3 DNA follows: TGTGCCTGGAGTGTACTCAGAGGGGGGGGCACCGGGGAGCTGTTTTTT. Translating it yields CAWSVLRGGGTGELFF.

The rearrangement uses TRBV5-1 and TRBJ2-7; D not certain. This CDR3 is built from 13 residues. Trimming removed 1 base from V and 3 bases from J, with 8 bases in between. The V gene's germline CDR1 is SGHRS and CDR2 YFSETQ. In DNA, the CDR3 is TGCGCCAGCAGCTTGAGTCAGGACTACGAGCAGTACTTC. This sequence encodes CASSLSQDYEQYF.

The V call is TRBV24-1, the J call TRBJ1-1; maybe TRBD1 (6 bases). This CDR3 is built from 14 residues. The V end lost 7 bases, the J end lost 5 bases, and 16 bases lay between the germline ends. CDR1 is KGHDR, CDR2 SFDVKD, per germline. The DNA of the CDR3 is TGTGCCACCAGGGGGGCAGGGACCACTACTGAAGCTTTCTTT. Its protein product is CATRGAGTTTEAFF.

The gene calls are TRBV27 and TRBJ1-1; D is undetermined. The germline V gene has CDR1 MNHEY and CDR2 SMNVEV (reference sequence). V lost 5 bases and J lost 1, with 8 bases in between. The CDR3 loop spans 13 amino acids. The CDR3 DNA sequence: TGTGCCAGCAGTAGGCCGGGGAACACTGAAGCTTTCTTT. As protein: CASSRPGNTEAFF.

A remark on this clone: At one end, the junction sequence differs from germline, possibly due to a read error. The chain uses TRBV19 and TRBJ1-5; D is undetermined. The CDR3 sequence is 12 residues long. In germline, CDR1 is LNHDA, CDR2 SQIVND (reference sequence). The DNA for the CDR3 is TGTGCCAGTAGTATCCAGGAACAGCACCAGCATTTT. It is translated as CASSIQEQHQHF.